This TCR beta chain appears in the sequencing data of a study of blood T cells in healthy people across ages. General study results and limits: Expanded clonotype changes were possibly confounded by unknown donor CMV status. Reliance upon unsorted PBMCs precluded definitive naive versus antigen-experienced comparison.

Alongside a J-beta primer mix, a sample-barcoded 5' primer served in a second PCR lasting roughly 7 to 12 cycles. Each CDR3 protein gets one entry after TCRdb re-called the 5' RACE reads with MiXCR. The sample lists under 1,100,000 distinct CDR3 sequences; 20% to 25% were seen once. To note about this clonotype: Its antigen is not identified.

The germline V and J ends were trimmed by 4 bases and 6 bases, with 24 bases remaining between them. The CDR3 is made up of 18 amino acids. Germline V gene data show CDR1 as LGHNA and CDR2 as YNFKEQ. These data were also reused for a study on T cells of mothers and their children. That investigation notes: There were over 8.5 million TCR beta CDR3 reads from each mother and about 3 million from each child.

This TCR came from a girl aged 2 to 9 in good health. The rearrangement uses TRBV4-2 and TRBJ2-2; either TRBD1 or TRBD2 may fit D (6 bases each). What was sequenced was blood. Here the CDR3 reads CASSRSSSPGAAAGELFF. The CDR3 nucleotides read TGTGCCAGCAGCCGCTCCTCTTCTCCGGGGGCGGCGGCCGGGGAGCTGTTTTTT.